One sample yielded the 27 T cell receptor beta chains listed below, sequenced in a study of T cells in Graves' hyperthyroidism and ophthalmopathy. The CDR3 regions of TCR beta were amplified from RNA transcripts. During a first-round RT-PCR of the TCR CDR3, the HTBI primer set was used. MiXCR was run by TCRdb on the multiplex PCR reads, yielding one entry per CDR3 protein. Found here are hundreds of thousands of distinct CDR3 sequences, 11% to 15% of them singletons; the top ten hold roughly 24%. The sequencing input was blood. These TCRs come from a woman in her twenties or thirties with Graves' hyperthyroidism.

The chain joins TRBV11-2 to TRBJ2-1; 12 nucleotides align to TRBD2. CDR3 length: 17 amino acids. With 9 bases clipped from V and 7 bases from J, the junction kept 16 bases outside the gene matches. Per germline, CDR1 SGHAT and CDR2 FQNNGV. For the CDR3, the DNA is TGTGCCAGTGTCGGGACTAGCGGGTGGGGCTTTGCGAATGAGCAGTTCTTC. Translated: CASVGTSGWGFANEQFF.

This chain links TRBV19 with TRBJ2-5; no firm D call. Germline CDR1 LNHDA, CDR2 SQIVND (reference sequence). Trimming removed 6 bases at V and 0 bases at J, with 8 bases between. The CDR3 totals 13 residues. The CDR3 loop is CASRRTYQETQYF. DNA for the CDR3: TGTGCCAGTAGGCGGACGTACCAAGAGACCCAGTACTTC.

The table lists this clonotype with many counts. The J gene is TRBJ2-7, the V gene TRBV12-3 or TRBV12-4; maybe TRBD2 (6 bases). V lost 5 bases, J lost 2 bases, and 13 bases lay in between. The CDR3 contains 14 residues. CDR3 nucleotides: TGTGCCAGCAGTGTTAGCGGCCATACCTACGAGCAGTACTTC. This translates into CASSVSGHTYEQYF.

The V gene is TRBV20-1, the J gene TRBJ2-2, with D unclear. The length of the CDR3 is 15 residues. Germline V gives CDR1 DFQATT, CDR2 SNEGSKA (reference sequence). V was shortened by 6 bases and J by 4 bases, with 18 bases between the two germline ends. The CDR3 DNA follows: TGCAGTGCCCCCGCCAGGATCGGCGGCACCGGGGAGCTGTTTTTT. This codes for CSAPARIGGTGELFF.

This clonotype showed up just a few times. This CDR3 reads CASSVGAPSYNEQFF. CDR3 DNA: TGTGCCAGCAGCGTCGGAGCGCCCTCCTACAATGAGCAGTTCTTC. The chain has TRBV9 and TRBJ2-1; no firm D call. Trimming stripped 2 bases from V and 0 bases from J, with 9 bases between. The germline gives CDR1 SGDLS, CDR2 YYNGEE. The CDR3 sequence is 15 residues long.

This clonotype appeared many times. The chain recombines TRBV28 with TRBJ1-5; a possible D gene is TRBD1 (5 bases). The CDR3 consists of 14 residues. Germline V gives CDR1 MDHEN, CDR2 SYDVKM. V was clipped by 6 bases and J by 5 bases, with 14 bases between them. The chain's CDR3 is CASRPAGEYQPQHF. DNA for the CDR3: TGTGCCAGCAGACCGGCGGGGGAATATCAGCCCCAGCATTTT.

The chain joins TRBV9 to TRBJ2-2; D is undetermined. Germline values: CDR1 SGDLS, CDR2 YYNGEE. This CDR3 has 13 residues. Trimming took off 5 bases at V and 7 bases at J, with 12 bases between the two ends. DNA for the CDR3: TGTGCCAGCAGGCCGGGTTGGGGCGGGGAGCTGTTTTTT. Amino acid sequence: CASRPGWGGELFF.

This clonotype showed up just a few times. This chain links TRBV18 with TRBJ2-7; 10 bases map to TRBD1. Germline V CDR1 and CDR2: KGHSH, LQKENI. V gave up 6 bases and J gave up 5 bases; unmatched junction bases: 4. The CDR3 is 13 amino acids. CDR3 DNA: TGTGCCAGCTCGACAGGGGGCCCCAACGAGCAGTACTTC. It is translated as CASSTGGPNEQYF. The variable domain in full, with the rest retrieved from reference TRBV18 and TRBJ2-7, is NAGVMQNPRHLVRRRGQEARLRCSPMKGHSHVYWYRQLPEEGLKFMVYLQKENIIDESGMPKERFSAEFPKEGPSILRIQQVVRGDSAAYFCASSTGGPNEQYFGPGTRLTVT.

This clonotype was detected ten times or more. The chain joins TRBV7-9 to TRBJ1-1, with TRBD1 matching over 7 bases. CDR1 is SEHNR and CDR2 is FQNEAQ in the germline V gene (reference sequence). The CDR3 runs 15 residues. J was trimmed by 1 base and V by 1 base; bases with no gene match: 3. CDR3 in amino acids: CASSLGHRGNTEAFF. For the CDR3, the DNA is TGTGCCAGCAGCTTAGGTCACAGGGGGAACACTGAAGCTTTCTTT.

To note about this clonotype: Given a much more abundant clone one base away, this may be a read error. The rearrangement joins TRBV28 to TRBJ2-7; the D gene is possibly TRBD1 (5 bases). Per the germline V gene, CDR1 is MDHEN and CDR2 is SYDVKM. The CDR3 extends over 13 amino acids. The V end lost 4 bases, the J end lost 6 bases, and 13 bases lay between the germline ends. Written as DNA, the CDR3 is TGTGCCAGCAGTTCCTTCAGGGTCCGCGAGCAGTACTTC. Residues: CASSSFRVREQYF. Full variable domain (remainder filled in from reference TRBV28 and TRBJ2-7): DVKVTQSSRYLVKRTGEKVFLECVQDMDHENMFWYRQDPGLGLRLIYFSYDVKMKEKGDIPEGYSVSREKKERFSLILESASTNQTSMYLCASSSFRVREQYFGPGTRLTVT.

This clonotype has ten or more counts. The chain uses TRBV30 and TRBJ2-7; D gene unclear. The length of the CDR3 is 15 residues. Per germline, CDR1 GTSNPN and CDR2 SVGIG (reference sequence). Trimming shortened V by 2 bases and J by 4 bases, and 18 bases separated the two germline ends. CDR3 DNA: TGTGCCTGGAGTCCCCCGGCAGCTTATTGGTACGAGCAGTACTTC. Translation: CAWSPPAAYWYEQYF. Full variable domain (missing parts from reference TRBV30 and TRBJ2-7): SQTIHQWPATLVQPVGSPLSLECTVEGTSNPNLYWYRQAAGRGLQLLFYSVGIGQISSEVPQNLSASRPQDRQFILSSKKLLLSDSGFYLCAWSPPAAYWYEQYFGPGTRLTVT.

This clonotype was picked up many times. The gene calls are TRBV24-1 and TRBJ2-7; D not certain. V lost 6 bases and J lost 2, with 13 bases in between. Germline lookup yields CDR1 KGHDR and CDR2 SFDVKD. The CDR3 contains 14 residues. The CDR3 DNA follows: TGTGCCACCAGTCTCCGGACCTCTCCCTACGAGCAGTACTTC. Encoded protein: CATSLRTSPYEQYF.

Many counts were recorded for this clonotype. The genes are TRBV28 and TRBJ1-2; TRBD1 agrees at 7 bases. CDR1 MDHEN and CDR2 SYDVKM come from the germline V gene. This CDR3 has 13 amino acids. After removal of 5 bases from V and 5 bases from J, the junction contained 5 bases not matched to a gene. The DNA of the CDR3 is TGTGCCAGCAGTAAAGGACAGGCATATGGCTACACCTTC. Encoded protein: CASSKGQAYGYTF.

J is TRBJ2-7 and V is TRBV5-6; weak D call: TRBD2 (6 bases). The CDR3 is 12 residues long. Germline V gives CDR1 SGHDT, CDR2 YYEEEE. Between the trimmed V and J ends, which lost 0 bases and 6 bases, there was a span of 7 bases. The CDR3 here is CASSLAGSEQYF. CDR3 sequence (DNA): TGTGCCAGCAGCTTGGCCGGGAGCGAGCAGTACTTC.

CDR3 DNA: TGCGCCAGCAGCTCGACAGTGGTTCATCAGGCTTTCTTT. This translates into CASSSTVVHQAFF. The chain links TRBV5-1 to TRBJ1-1, with a weak D call TRBD1 (5 bases). Germline assignment: CDR1 SGHRS and CDR2 YFSETQ. The CDR3 spans 13 residues. V was pared by 3 bases and J by 11 bases, with 17 bases between.

This clonotype was counted a few times. The chain uses TRBV12-3 or TRBV12-4 and TRBJ2-2; D uncertain. Between the trimmed V and J ends, which lost 5 bases and 0 bases, there was a span of 10 bases. CDR3 length: 15 amino acids. CDR3: CASSETGPNTGELFF. CDR3 coding DNA: TGTGCCAGCAGTGAAACCGGGCCGAACACCGGGGAGCTGTTTTTT.

This clonotype was detected ten times or more. V gene TRBV20-1 combines with J gene TRBJ2-7, with D perhaps TRBD2 (5 bases). Trimming cost V 5 bases and J 4 bases, with 15 bases left between them. The V gene's germline CDR1 is DFQATT and CDR2 SNEGSKA (reference sequence). The CDR3 totals 13 residues. The CDR3 protein is CSAPGYQNYEQYF. The CDR3 DNA follows: TGCAGTGCTCCGGGATATCAAAATTACGAGCAGTACTTC.

The table lists this clonotype with many counts. This sequence joins TRBV24-1 and TRBJ2-1; 8 bases agree with TRBD1. With V trimmed by 5 bases and J by 5 bases, 7 bases remained unmatched. This CDR3 is built from 15 residues. The V gene's germline CDR1 is KGHDR and CDR2 SFDVKD. Here the CDR3 reads CATSGVDRVDNEQFF. CDR3 DNA sequence: TGTGCCACCAGTGGCGTGGACAGGGTCGACAATGAGCAGTTCTTC.

This clonotype was found many times. The genes are TRBV2 and TRBJ2-1, with 12 bases that match TRBD2. V lost 5 bases and J lost 4; bases outside the gene matches: 3. The CDR3 is 15 residues long. CDR1 SNHLY and CDR2 FYNNEI come from the germline V gene. The CDR3 region has the DNA TGTGCCAGCAGTCCACTAGCGGGAGGATACAATGAGCAGTTCTTC. Encoded protein: CASSPLAGGYNEQFF.

This clonotype was seen only a few times. The V and J genes are TRBV7-2 and TRBJ2-3; D call uncertain. Trimming removed 5 bases from V and 4 bases from J, with 10 bases in between. This CDR3 is 13 amino acids long. The germline V gene has CDR1 SGHTA and CDR2 FQGNSA. CDR3 protein: CASSLVGPDTQYF. CDR3 DNA: TGTGCCAGCAGCCTCGTTGGCCCAGATACGCAGTATTTT. Based on the CDR3 plus reference TRBV7-2 and TRBJ2-3, the full variable domain is GAGVSQSPSNKVTEKGKDVELRCDPISGHTALYWYRQSLGQGLEFLIYFQGNSAPDKSGLPSDRFSAERTGGSVSTLTIQRTQQEDSAVYLCASSLVGPDTQYFGPGTRLTVL.

This clonotype turned up a few times. The V call is TRBV20-1, the J call TRBJ2-2; no clear D. This CDR3 comprises 16 residues. Germline V CDR1 and CDR2: DFQATT, SNEGSKA (reference sequence). V shed 0 bases and J shed 5 bases, with 16 bases lying between them. CDR3 residues: CSARDDVENPTGELFF. The CDR3 nucleotides read TGCAGTGCTAGAGATGATGTAGAGAATCCGACCGGGGAGCTGTTTTTT.

The chain employs TRBV29-1 and TRBJ2-4, with a weak D call TRBD2 (6 bases). This CDR3 spans 11 amino acids. CDR1 and CDR2 (germline): SQVTM, ANQGSEA. V was clipped by 4 bases and J by 8 bases, with 9 bases between them. In nucleotides, the CDR3 is TGCAGCGTTGTACCGGGGGACATTCAGTACTTC. Protein: CSVVPGDIQYF.

The sample holds a few counts of this clonotype. This sequence joins TRBV20-1 and TRBJ2-2; TRBD2 matches 13 bases. The J segment lost 3 bases and the V segment lost 6 bases, leaving 7 bases of the junction unmatched. Germline loops: CDR1 DFQATT, CDR2 SNEGSKA (reference sequence). The CDR3 extends over 16 amino acids. As DNA, the CDR3 is TGCAGTGCCCGGACTAGCGGGAGAAATCACACCGGGGAGCTGTTTTTT. This sequence encodes CSARTSGRNHTGELFF.

In this sample, this clonotype turned up many times. The V and J genes are TRBV9 and TRBJ1-1; D is ambiguous. V shed 7 bases and J shed 1 base, with 11 bases lying between them. Germline CDR1 reads SGDLS; CDR2 reads YYNGEE. CDR3 length: 13 amino acids. The CDR3 DNA sequence: TGTGCCAGCGGAAGGGAGGGGAACACTGAAGCTTTCTTT. Its translation: CASGREGNTEAFF.

This clonotype has just a few counts. V usage is TRBV18 and J usage is TRBJ2-3; D gene ambiguous. The V end lost 5 bases, the J end lost 1 base, and 10 bases lay between the germline ends. The CDR3 loop spans 14 amino acids. Germline V CDR1 and CDR2: KGHSH, LQKENI. The CDR3 nucleotides are TGTGCCAGCTCAATTCGTAAGGGCACAGATACGCAGTATTTT. It codes for CASSIRKGTDTQYF.

This clonotype appeared a few times. This chain joins TRBV4-3 and TRBJ2-2; D is possibly TRBD1 or TRBD2 (5 bases each). The V end lost 0 bases, the J end lost 0 bases, and 17 bases lay between the germline ends. The CDR3 consists of 19 residues. Germline V gene lookup returns CDR1 LGHNA and CDR2 YSLEER. The CDR3 nucleotides read TGCGCCAGCAGCCAAGAAGCAGCGAGGGGAACCGCGAACACCGGGGAGCTGTTTTTT. Protein: CASSQEAARGTANTGELFF.

This clonotype was seen repeatedly, ten times or more. This rearrangement joins TRBV11-2 to TRBJ1-3; TRBD1 might be the D (5 bases). V lost 5 bases to trimming and J lost 3 bases, with 11 bases between them. Germline CDR1 and CDR2: SGHAT and FQNNGV. This CDR3 spans 14 amino acids. CDR3 nucleotides: TGTGCCAGCAGCCCCCCCGGGGGTGGAAACACCATATATTTT. Its translation is CASSPPGGGNTIYF.